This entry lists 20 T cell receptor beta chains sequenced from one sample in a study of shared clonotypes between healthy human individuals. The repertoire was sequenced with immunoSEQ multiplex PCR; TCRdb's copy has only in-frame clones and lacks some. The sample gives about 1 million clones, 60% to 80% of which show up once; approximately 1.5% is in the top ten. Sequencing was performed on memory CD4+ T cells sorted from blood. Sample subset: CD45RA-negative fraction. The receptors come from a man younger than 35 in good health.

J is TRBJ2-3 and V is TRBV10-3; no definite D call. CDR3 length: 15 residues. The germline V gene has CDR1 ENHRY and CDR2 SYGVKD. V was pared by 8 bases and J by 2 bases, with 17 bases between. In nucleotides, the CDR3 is TGTGCCATCCGATTCCCGACCCAGAACACAGATACGCAGTATTTT. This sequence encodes CAIRFPTQNTDTQYF.

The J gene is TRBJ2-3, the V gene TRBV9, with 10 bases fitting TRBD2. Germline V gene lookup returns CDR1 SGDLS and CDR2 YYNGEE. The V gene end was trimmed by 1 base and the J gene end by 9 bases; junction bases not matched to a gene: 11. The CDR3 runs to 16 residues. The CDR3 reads CASSVTSGGAKSTQYF. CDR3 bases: TGTGCCAGCAGCGTAACAAGCGGGGGGGCGAAATCGACGCAGTATTTT.

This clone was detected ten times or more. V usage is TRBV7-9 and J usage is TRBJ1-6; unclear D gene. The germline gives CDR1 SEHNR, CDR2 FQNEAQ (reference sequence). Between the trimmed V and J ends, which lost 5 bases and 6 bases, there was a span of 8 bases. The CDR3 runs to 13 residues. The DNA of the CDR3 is TGTGCCAGCAGCCCCCTCAGTAATTCACCCCTCCACTTT. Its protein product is CASSPLSNSPLHF.

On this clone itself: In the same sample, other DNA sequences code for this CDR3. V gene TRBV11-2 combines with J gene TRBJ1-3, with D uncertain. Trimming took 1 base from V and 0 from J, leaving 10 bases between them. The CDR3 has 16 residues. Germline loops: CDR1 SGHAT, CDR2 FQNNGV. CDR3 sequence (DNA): TGTGCCAGCAGCTTAGCCATCCCTGGCTCTGGAAACACCATATATTTT. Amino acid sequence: CASSLAIPGSGNTIYF.

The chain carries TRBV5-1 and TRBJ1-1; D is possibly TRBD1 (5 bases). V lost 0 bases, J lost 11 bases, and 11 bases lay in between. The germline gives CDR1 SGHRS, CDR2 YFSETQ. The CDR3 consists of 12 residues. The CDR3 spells CASSLGTLGAFF. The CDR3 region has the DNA TGCGCCAGCAGCTTGGGGACACTCGGTGCTTTCTTT. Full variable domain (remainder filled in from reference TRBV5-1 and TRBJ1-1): KAGVTQTPRYLIKTRGQQVTLSCSPISGHRSVSWYQQTPGQGLQFLFEYFSETQRNKGNFPGRFSGRQFSNSRSEMNVSTLELGDSALYLCASSLGTLGAFFGQGTRLTVV.

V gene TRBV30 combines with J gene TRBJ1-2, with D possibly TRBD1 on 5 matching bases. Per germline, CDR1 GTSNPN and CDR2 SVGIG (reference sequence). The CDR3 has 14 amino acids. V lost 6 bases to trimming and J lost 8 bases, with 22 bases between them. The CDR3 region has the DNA TGTGCCTGTTCCGGTTGGGGCTGGGCAGAAGGCTACACCTTC. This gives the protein CACSGWGWAEGYTF.

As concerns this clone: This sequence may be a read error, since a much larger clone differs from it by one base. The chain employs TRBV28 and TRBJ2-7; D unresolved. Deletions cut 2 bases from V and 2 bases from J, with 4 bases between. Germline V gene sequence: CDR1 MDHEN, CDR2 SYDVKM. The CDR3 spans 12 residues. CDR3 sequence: CASSLRPYEQYF. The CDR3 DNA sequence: TGTGCCAGCAGTTTACGGCCCTACGAGCAGTACTTC. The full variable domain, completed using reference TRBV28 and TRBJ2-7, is DVKVTQSSRYLVKRTGEKVFLECVQDMDHENMFWYRQDPGLGLRLIYFSYDVKMKEKGDIPEGYSVSREKKERFSLILESASTNQTSMYLCASSLRPYEQYFGPGTRLTVT.

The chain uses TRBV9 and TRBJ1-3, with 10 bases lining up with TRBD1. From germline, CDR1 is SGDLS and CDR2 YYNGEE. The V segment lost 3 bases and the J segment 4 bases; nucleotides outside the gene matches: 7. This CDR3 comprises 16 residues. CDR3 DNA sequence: TGTGCCAGCAGCGGCAGACAGGGGGCGCGAGGAAACACCATATATTTT. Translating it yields CASSGRQGARGNTIYF.

The CDR3 coding sequence is TGTGCCAGAAGCTTGGACGGGACTAGCGGCGAGAGGTCCTACAATGAGCAGTTCTTC. This codes for CARSLDGTSGERSYNEQFF. The chain has TRBV5-3 and TRBJ2-1; 11 nucleotides align to TRBD2. TRBV5-3 is an open reading frame, and its role is uncertain. Trimming at V came to 0 bases and at J to 1 base, leaving 9 bases not matched to a gene. This CDR3 has 19 residues.

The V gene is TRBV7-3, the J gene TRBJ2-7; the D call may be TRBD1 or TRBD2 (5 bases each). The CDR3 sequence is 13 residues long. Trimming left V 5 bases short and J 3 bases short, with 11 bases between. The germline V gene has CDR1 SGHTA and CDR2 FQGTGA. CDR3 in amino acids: CASSEGPNYEQYF. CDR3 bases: TGTGCCAGCAGCGAGGGGCCGAACTACGAGCAGTACTTC.

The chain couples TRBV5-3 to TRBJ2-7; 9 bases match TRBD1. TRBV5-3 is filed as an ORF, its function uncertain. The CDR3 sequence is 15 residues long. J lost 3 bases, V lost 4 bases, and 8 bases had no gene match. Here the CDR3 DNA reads TGTGCCAGAAGCGCCGGGACAGGGAGCAACTACGAGCAGTACTTC. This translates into CARSAGTGSNYEQYF.

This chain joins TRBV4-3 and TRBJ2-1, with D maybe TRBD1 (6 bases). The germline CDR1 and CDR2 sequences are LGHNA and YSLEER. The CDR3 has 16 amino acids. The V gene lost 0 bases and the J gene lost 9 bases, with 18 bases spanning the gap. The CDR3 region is CASSQDPRLQQGEQFF. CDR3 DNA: TGCGCCAGCAGCCAAGACCCCCGCCTACAACAGGGTGAGCAGTTCTTC.

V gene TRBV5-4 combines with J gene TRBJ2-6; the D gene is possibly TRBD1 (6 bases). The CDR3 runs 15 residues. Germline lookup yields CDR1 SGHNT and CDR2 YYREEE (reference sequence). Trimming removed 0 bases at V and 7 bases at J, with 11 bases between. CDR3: CASSLGQDGANVLTF. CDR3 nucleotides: TGTGCCAGCAGCTTGGGACAGGACGGAGCCAACGTCCTGACTTTC.

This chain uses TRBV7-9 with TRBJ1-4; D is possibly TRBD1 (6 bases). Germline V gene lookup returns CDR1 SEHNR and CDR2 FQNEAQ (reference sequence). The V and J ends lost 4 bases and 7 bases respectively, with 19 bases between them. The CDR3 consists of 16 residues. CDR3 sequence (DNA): TGTGCCAGCAGCTCGACAGGTCGGGGCGTAGGTGAAAAACTGTTTTTT. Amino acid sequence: CASSSTGRGVGEKLFF.

The CDR3 loop reads CASRWGIGAGNTIYF. The CDR3 DNA sequence: TGTGCCAGCAGGTGGGGGATAGGCGCTGGAAACACCATATATTTT. The V call is TRBV2, the J call TRBJ1-3, with a tentative D call TRBD1 (5 bases). Trimming removed 6 bases at V and 2 bases at J, with 14 bases between. The CDR3 consists of 15 residues. Germline loops: CDR1 SNHLY, CDR2 FYNNEI.

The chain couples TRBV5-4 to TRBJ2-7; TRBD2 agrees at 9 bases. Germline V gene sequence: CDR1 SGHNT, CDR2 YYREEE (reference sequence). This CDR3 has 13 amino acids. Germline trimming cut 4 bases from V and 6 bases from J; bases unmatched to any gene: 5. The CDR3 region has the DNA TGTGCCAGCAGCGTTAGCGGGAGAGTCGAGCAGTACTTC. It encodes CASSVSGRVEQYF.

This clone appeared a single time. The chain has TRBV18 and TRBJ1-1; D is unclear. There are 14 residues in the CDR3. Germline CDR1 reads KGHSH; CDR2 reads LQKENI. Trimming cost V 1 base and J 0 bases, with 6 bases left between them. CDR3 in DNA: TGTGCCAGCTCACCACTAAACTTGAACACTGAAGCTTTCTTT. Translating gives CASSPLNLNTEAFF.

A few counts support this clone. CDR3 coding DNA: TGTGCCTGGAGTGTCTCTCAACTGCTCTCTGGAAACACCATATATTTT. As protein: CAWSVSQLLSGNTIYF. The chain uses TRBV30 and TRBJ1-3, with unresolved D. Germline values: CDR1 GTSNPN, CDR2 SVGIG (reference sequence). CDR3 length equals 16 residues. V dropped 0 bases and J dropped 0 bases, with 12 bases sitting between them.

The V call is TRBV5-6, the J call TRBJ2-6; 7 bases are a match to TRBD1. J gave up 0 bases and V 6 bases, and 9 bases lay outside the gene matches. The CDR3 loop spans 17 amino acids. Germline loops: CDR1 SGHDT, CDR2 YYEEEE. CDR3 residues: CASTLRQGISGANVLTF. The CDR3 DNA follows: TGTGCCAGCACCTTAAGACAGGGTATCTCTGGGGCCAACGTCCTGACTTTC.

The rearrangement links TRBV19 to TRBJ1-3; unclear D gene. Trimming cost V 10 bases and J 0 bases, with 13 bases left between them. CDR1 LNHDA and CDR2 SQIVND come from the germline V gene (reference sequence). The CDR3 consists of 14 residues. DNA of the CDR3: TGTGCCACCCGGGCCTCTTACTCTGGAAACACCATATATTTT. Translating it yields CATRASYSGNTIYF.